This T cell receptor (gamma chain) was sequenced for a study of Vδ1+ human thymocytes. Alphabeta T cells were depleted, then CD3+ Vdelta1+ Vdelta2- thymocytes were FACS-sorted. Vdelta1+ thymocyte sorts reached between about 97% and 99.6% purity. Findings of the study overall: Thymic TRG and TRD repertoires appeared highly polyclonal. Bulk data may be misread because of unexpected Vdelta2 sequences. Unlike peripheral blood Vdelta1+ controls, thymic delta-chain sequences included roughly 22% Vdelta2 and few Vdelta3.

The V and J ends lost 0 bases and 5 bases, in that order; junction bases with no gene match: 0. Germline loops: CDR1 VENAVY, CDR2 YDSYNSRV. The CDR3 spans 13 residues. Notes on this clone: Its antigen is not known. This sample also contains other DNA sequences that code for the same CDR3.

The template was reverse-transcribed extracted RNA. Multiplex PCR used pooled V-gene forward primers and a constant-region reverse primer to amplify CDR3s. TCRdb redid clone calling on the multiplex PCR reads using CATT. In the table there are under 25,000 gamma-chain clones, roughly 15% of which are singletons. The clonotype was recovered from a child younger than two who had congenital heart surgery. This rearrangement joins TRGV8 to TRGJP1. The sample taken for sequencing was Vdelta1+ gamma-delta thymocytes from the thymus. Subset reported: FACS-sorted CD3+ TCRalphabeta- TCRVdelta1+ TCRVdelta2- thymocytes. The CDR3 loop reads CATWDRTGWFKIF. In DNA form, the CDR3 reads TGTGCCACCTGGGATAGGACTGGTTGGTTCAAGATATTT.